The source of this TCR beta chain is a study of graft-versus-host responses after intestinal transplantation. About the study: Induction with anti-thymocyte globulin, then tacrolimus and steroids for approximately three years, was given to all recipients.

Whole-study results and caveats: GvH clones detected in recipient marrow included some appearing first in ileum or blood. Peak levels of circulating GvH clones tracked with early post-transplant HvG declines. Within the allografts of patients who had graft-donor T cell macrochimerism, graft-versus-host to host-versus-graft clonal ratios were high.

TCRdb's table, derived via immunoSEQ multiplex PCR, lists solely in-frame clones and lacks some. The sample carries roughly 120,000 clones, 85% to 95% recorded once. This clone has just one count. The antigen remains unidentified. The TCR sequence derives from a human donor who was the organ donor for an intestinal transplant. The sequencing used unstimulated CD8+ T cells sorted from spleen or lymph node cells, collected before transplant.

In DNA form, the CDR3 reads TGTGCCAGCAGCGTATCTGGACTAGCCCACAATGAGCAGTTCTTC. This codes for CASSVSGLAHNEQFF. The chain joins TRBV9 to TRBJ2-1, with TRBD2 matching over 8 bases. Germline values: CDR1 SGDLS, CDR2 YYNGEE. Trimming took 1 base from V and 5 from J; bases not matched to a gene: 5. The CDR3 extends over 15 amino acids. The full variable domain, its missing parts supplied by reference TRBV9 and TRBJ2-1, is DSGVTQTPKHLITATGQRVTLRCSPRSGDLSVYWYQQSLDQGLQFLIQYYNGEERAKGNILERFSAQQFPDLHSELNLSSLELGDSALYFCASSVSGLAHNEQFFGPGTRLTVL.